Sequencing of this TCR beta chain was carried out in a study of blood T cell repertoires in COVID-19 (dated by TCRdb to about 2020). About the study as a whole: Samples covering the acute and convalescent phases of COVID-19 were provided by collaborators in the United States, Italy and Spain. The prospective study material was composed of cDNA or gDNA derived from T cells, B-cell-depleted T cells, or PBMCs. The dataset comprised deeply sampled blood TCRbeta repertoires from subjects exposed to, actively infected with, or recovered from COVID-19. The repertoires were made available in a free public database intended to serve as a resource for research on the immune response to SARS-CoV-2. Samples were obtained from the ongoing ImmuneRACE study (first 160 participants) and from about 1,300 subjects provided by 6 global collaborators. The sample metadata nearly always contained a de-identified subject ID, COVID-19 status, age in years and sex. Where available, HLA class I and class II types were taken from metadata supplied by the sample provider and were not determined by assay-based typing. Points the paper makes about the study in general: The amount of clinical and demographic metadata varied by source and participant and was provided uncurated.

From a lookup of the germline V gene, CDR1 and CDR2 are SGHTA and FQGNSA. Including cysteine and phenylalanine, the CDR3 has 15 amino acids. The CDR3 DNA has 45 bases and is translated from base 1. The germline ends are 18 bases apart after V is trimmed by 0 bases and J by 10 bases. Participants in the prospective study were enrolled through a virtual design, were aged roughly 18 to 90 years, and lived in about 25 United States geographic areas. In the prospective study, participants were assigned to cohorts based on the clinical history participants reported in a screening survey and a study questionnaire. Recovered participants in ImmuneRACE Cohort 3 were defined as having two consecutive negative NP/OP PCR tests, clearance from a healthcare professional, or resolution of symptoms. In the prospective study, mobile phlebotomists collected whole blood, serum and a nasopharyngeal or oropharyngeal swab from each participant. Prospective study participants could optionally give additional blood draws and questionnaires over an approximately two-month period. Before DNA extraction, blood samples from the prospective study were shipped at room temperature or frozen.

TCRbeta CDR3 regions were amplified from genomic DNA by means of the immunoSEQ Assay, a bias-controlled multiplex PCR. For the original study's pipeline: The number of nucleated cells in each sample was estimated by amplification of reference gene primers within the assay. Sequence reads were collapsed and filtered to measure the absolute abundance of every unique TCRbeta CDR3 rearrangement. For each sample, productive Simpson clonality was calculated as the square root of Simpson's diversity index across productive rearrangements. TCRdb provides this immuneACCESS table in a form limited to in-frame rearrangements. Some clones are lacking; in checked studies, under half of them reflect an unresolved V gene, and why the rest are absent is not known. That table is the source of V, J and clone size, and D and trimming were worked out from the DNA. The sample table holds around 300,000 clones, of which approximately 86% were seen once. In total, the top ten clones hold 0.75% to 1% of the sample.

This clone has more than one count but fewer than ten. Its antigen remains unidentified. No base-level quality is on record; no much larger clone is a single base apart. The sequence was obtained from a woman younger than 45 who had recovered from COVID-19. The rearrangement joined TRBV7-2 to TRBJ1-1; the D gene lacks a confident call. The sample consisted of PBMCs or T cells enriched from blood (not recorded which). The CDR3 sequence is CASSLARADLGGAFF. The bases read TGTGCCAGCAGCTTAGCGCGGGCGGACCTCGGTGGAGCTTTCTTT. The entire variable domain, with the stretches around the CDR3 drawn from the reference TRBV7-2 and TRBJ1-1 proteins, is GAGVSQSPSNKVTEKGKDVELRCDPISGHTALYWYRQSLGQGLEFLIYFQGNSAPDKSGLPSDRFSAERTGGSVSTLTIQRTQQEDSAVYLCASSLARADLGGAFFGQGTRLTVV.